This T cell receptor (beta chain) was obtained from a study of T cells in Graves' hyperthyroidism and ophthalmopathy. Study as a whole: Upon initial diagnosis and before any treatment, peripheral blood was collected. Study-wide points: Most clonotypes that expanded in the thyroid above 0.001 also showed up in blood.

Of note for this clonotype: The antigen is unknown.

Approximately 9.3 ml of fresh peripheral blood supplied the PBMCs. What was amplified from RNA transcripts were TCR beta CDR3 regions. Using the HTBI primer set, a first-round RT-PCR was run on the TCR CDR3. TCRdb re-called the multiplex PCR reads through MiXCR, storing one row per CDR3 protein. Of under 300,000 distinct CDR3 sequences detected, around a quarter appear once; the ten largest clones hold roughly a quarter. The clonotype originates from a man aged 35-49 years with Graves' hyperthyroidism that later progressed to Graves' ophthalmopathy. Sample: blood.

CDR3 protein: CASRVGGTEAFF. The CDR3 nucleotides read TGTGCCAGCAGGGTTGGGGGCACTGAAGCTTTCTTT. This chain connects TRBV27 to TRBJ1-1; D is possibly TRBD1 (5 bases). Trimming shortened V by 6 bases and J by 4 bases, and 9 bases separated the two germline ends. Germline CDR1 reads MNHEY; CDR2 reads SMNVEV (reference sequence). The CDR3 loop spans 12 amino acids.